This T cell receptor (beta chain) was identified during a study of T cell responses to AZD1222 COVID-19 vaccine. Study-level background: Pooled in the analysis were second doses at about 4 or about 12 weeks. Broader study findings: White British donors predominated, females outnumbered males, and clonal diversity was possibly underestimated. The peak T cell response came first, and repertoires were sampled only after it.

The sample holds one count of this clone. Its target is unknown. Generated by immunoSEQ multiplex PCR, the TCRdb table keeps only in-frame clones and is missing some. The sample holds 150,000 or so clones, approximately 89% seen once. This CDR3 contains 15 residues. The germline V gene encodes CDR1 MNHNY and CDR2 SVGAGI (reference sequence). Losses at the gene ends were 6 bases for V and 9 bases for J; bases not matched to a gene: 9. This sequence joins TRBV6-6 and TRBJ1-6, with 9 bases identical to TRBD1. The clonotype was recovered from an adult in good health. The material was peripheral blood, obtained on day 0 of AZD1222 vaccination. CDR3 in DNA: TGTGCCAGCAGAAACCGACAGGGGGACGTTTCACCCCTCCACTTT. Amino acids: CASRNRQGDVSPLHF.